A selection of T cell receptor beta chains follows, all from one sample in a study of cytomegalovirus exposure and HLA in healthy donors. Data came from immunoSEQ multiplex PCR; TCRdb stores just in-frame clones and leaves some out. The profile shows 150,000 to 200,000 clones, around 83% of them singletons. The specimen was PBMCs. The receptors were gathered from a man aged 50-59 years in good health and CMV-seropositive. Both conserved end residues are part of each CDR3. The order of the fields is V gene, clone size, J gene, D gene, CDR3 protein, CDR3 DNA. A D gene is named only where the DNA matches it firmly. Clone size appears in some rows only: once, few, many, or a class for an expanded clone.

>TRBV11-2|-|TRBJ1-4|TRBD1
CASSPRQHGQGEKLFF
TGTGCCAGCAGCCCGCGCCAGCATGGACAGGGCGAAAAACTGTTTTTT
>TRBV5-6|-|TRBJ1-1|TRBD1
CASSLGPGTGNTEAFF
TGTGCCAGCAGCTTGGGCCCCGGGACAGGCAACACTGAAGCTTTCTTT
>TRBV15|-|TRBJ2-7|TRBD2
CATAIPSGRLRGDEQYF
TGTGCCACCGCCATCCCTAGCGGGAGATTACGAGGGGACGAGCAGTACTTC
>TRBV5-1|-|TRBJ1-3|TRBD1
CASSGGGSGNTIYF
TGCGCCAGTTCAGGGGGCGGCTCTGGAAACACCATATATTTT
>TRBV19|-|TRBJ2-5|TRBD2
CASSKGAGGETQYF
TGTGCCAGTAGTAAAGGGGCGGGAGGGGAGACCCAGTACTTC
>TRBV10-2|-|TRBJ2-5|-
CASSENAAEQETQYF
TGCGCCAGCAGTGAGAATGCGGCGGAACAAGAGACCCAGTACTTC
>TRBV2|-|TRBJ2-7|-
CASSEADWNSYEQYF
TGTGCCAGCAGTGAAGCGGACTGGAACTCCTACGAGCAGTACTTC
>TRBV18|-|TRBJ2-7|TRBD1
CASSTGTGSEQYF
TGTGCCAGCTCAACCGGGACAGGGAGCGAGCAGTACTTC
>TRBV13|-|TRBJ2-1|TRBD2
CASSPRTSGSFYEQFF
TGTGCCAGCAGCCCACGGACTAGCGGATCCTTCTATGAGCAGTTCTTC
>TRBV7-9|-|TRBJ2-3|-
CASSLGDAGLSQYF
TGTGCCAGCAGCTTAGGAGATGCGGGGCTCTCGCAGTATTTT
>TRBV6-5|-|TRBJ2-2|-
CASSTYEGTGELFF
TGTGCCAGCAGTACCTATGAGGGCACAGGGGAGCTGTTTTTT
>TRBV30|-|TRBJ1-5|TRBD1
CAWKTGNLNQPQHF
TGTGCCTGGAAGACAGGGAACCTCAATCAGCCCCAGCATTTT
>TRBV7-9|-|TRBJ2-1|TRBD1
CASSPPRVGQSYNEQFF
TGTGCCAGCAGCCCCCCCAGGGTGGGACAGTCCTACAATGAGCAGTTCTTC
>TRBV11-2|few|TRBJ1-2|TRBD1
CASSRGTANYGYTF
TGTGCCAGCAGCCGCGGGACAGCTAACTATGGCTACACCTTC
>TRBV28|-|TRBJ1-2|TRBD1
CASSLGQTNYGYTF
TGTGCCAGCAGTTTGGGACAGACAAACTATGGCTACACCTTC
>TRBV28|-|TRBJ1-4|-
CASSLRWNEKLFF
TGTGCCAGCAGTTTACGGTGGAATGAAAAACTGTTTTTT
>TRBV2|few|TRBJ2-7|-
CASRITGKPYEQYF
TGTGCCAGCAGGATAACAGGGAAGCCCTACGAGCAGTACTTC
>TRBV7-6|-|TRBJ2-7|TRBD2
CASSLGTSGNEQYF
TGTGCCAGCAGTTTAGGGACTAGCGGGAACGAGCAGTACTTC
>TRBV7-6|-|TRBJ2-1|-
CASSRTRGSSYNEQFF
TGTGCCAGCAGCCGGACCCGGGGGAGCTCCTACAATGAGCAGTTCTTC
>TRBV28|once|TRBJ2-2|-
CASSLGGTTGELFF
TGTGCCAGCAGTTTAGGCGGGACCACCGGGGAGCTGTTTTTT
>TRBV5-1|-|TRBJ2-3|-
CASSLAFGSKTDTQYF
TGCGCCAGCAGCTTGGCGTTCGGGAGTAAAACAGATACGCAGTATTTT
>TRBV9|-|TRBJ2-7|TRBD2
CASSGTRSSEQYF
TGTGCCAGCAGCGGGACTAGATCGTCCGAGCAGTACTTC
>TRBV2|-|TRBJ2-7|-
CASTAGQEPSEQYF
TGTGCCAGCACAGCGGGACAGGAACCTTCAGAGCAGTACTTC
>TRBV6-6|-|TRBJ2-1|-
CASRERSSYNEQFF
TGTGCCAGCAGAGAGAGGAGCTCCTACAATGAGCAGTTCTTC
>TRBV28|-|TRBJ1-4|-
CASSLQGSNEKLFF
TGTGCCAGCAGTTTACAGGGGTCTAATGAAAAACTGTTTTTT
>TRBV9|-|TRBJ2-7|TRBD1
CASSVGQGAYEQYF
TGTGCCAGCAGCGTGGGACAGGGGGCCTACGAGCAGTACTTC
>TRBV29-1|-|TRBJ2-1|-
CSVELGFF
TGCAGCGTTGAACTAGGGTTCTTC
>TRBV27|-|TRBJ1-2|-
CASSLSGLANYGYTF
TGTGCCAGCAGTTTATCCGGGTTAGCTAACTATGGCTACACCTTC
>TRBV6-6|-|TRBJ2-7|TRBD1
CASSDGTAASYEQYF
TGTGCCAGCAGTGACGGGACAGCAGCATCCTACGAGCAGTACTTC
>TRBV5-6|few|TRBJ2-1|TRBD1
CASSFEPGQGVFNQFF
TGTGCCAGCAGCTTCGAACCGGGACAGGGGGTGTTTAACCAGTTCTTC
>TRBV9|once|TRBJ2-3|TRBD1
CASSGSVTGAHSTDTQYF
TGTGCCAGCAGCGGTTCGGTAACAGGGGCCCATAGCACAGATACGCAGTATTTT
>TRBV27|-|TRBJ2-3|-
CASSLEIGDTQYF
TGTGCCAGCAGTTTAGAGATTGGAGATACGCAGTATTTT
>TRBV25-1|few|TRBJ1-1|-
CASSEGPGNTEAFF
TGTGCCAGCAGTGAAGGTCCGGGGAACACTGAAGCTTTCTTT
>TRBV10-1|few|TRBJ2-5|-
CASSESIGQRKETQYF
TGCGCCAGCAGTGAGTCTATCGGACAGAGAAAAGAGACCCAGTACTTC
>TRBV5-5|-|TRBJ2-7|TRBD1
CASSLQGAYEQYF
TGTGCCAGCAGCTTACAGGGGGCCTACGAGCAGTACTTC
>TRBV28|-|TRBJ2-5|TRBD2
CASSLVPGRGESETQYF
TGTGCCAGCAGTTTGGTCCCGGGGCGGGGGGAGTCAGAGACCCAGTACTTC
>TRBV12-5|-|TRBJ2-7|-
CASGVWGDEQYF
TGTGCTAGTGGCGTTTGGGGGGACGAGCAGTACTTC
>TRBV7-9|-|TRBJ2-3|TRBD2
CSSSFMVAGSTDTQYF
TGTTCCAGCAGCTTTATGGTAGCGGGAAGTACAGATACGCAGTATTTT
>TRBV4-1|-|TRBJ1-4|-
CASSQYGQIIVATNEKLFF
TGCGCCAGCAGCCAATACGGACAGATTATAGTTGCAACTAATGAAAAACTGTTTTTT
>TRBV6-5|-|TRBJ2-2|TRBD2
CAATSGNTGELFF
TGTGCCGCCACTAGCGGAAACACCGGGGAGCTGTTTTTT
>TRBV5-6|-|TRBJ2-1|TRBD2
CASGSGGSYNEQFF
TGTGCCAGCGGAAGCGGGGGTTCCTACAATGAGCAGTTCTTC
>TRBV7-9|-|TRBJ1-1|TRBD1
CASSEGTGADRNTEAFF
TGTGCCAGCAGCGAGGGGACAGGGGCGGATAGGAACACTGAAGCTTTCTTT
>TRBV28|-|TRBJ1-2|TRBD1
CASSLSGTGELKGYTF
TGTGCCAGCAGTTTATCCGGGACAGGGGAACTCAAAGGCTACACCTTC
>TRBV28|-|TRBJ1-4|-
CASRTGLAEKLFF
TGTGCCAGCAGAACAGGGTTGGCTGAAAAACTGTTTTTT
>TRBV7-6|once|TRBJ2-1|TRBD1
CASSNQGTGEDEQFF
TGTGCCAGCAGCAACCAAGGGACAGGGGAGGATGAGCAGTTCTTC
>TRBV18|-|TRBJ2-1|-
CASSPRGTFLSYNEQFF
TGTGCCAGCTCACCCCGTGGGACTTTTCTCTCCTACAATGAGCAGTTCTTC
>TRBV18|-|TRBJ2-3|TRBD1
CASSPGTGGDTQYF
TGTGCCAGCTCACCAGGGACAGGAGGGGATACGCAGTATTTT
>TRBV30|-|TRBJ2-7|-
CAWSVARGSSYEQYF
TGTGCCTGGAGTGTAGCCAGGGGTAGCTCCTACGAGCAGTACTTC
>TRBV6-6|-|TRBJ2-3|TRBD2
CASSGSFTDTQYF
TGTGCCAGTAGCGGGAGTTTCACAGATACGCAGTATTTT
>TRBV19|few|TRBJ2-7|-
CASSMGQAYEQYF
TGTGCCAGTAGTATGGGGCAGGCCTACGAGCAGTACTTC
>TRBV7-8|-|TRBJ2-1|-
CASSLETADSWYEQFF
TGTGCCAGCAGCTTAGAGACAGCCGACTCTTGGTATGAGCAGTTCTTC
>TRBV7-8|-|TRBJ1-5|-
CASTPIGGYSNQPQHF
TGTGCCAGCACCCCAATCGGCGGATATAGCAATCAGCCCCAGCATTTT